A selection of T cell receptor beta chains follows, all from one sample in a study of cytotoxic CD8 clonotypes in ibrutinib-treated CLL. TCRdb's table, derived via immunoSEQ multiplex PCR, lists solely in-frame clones and lacks some. In the table there are about 27,000 clones, over 75% of which are singletons. Sequencing was performed on PBMCs, taken after 24 months of ibrutinib treatment. The receptors shown here come from a human donor with chronic lymphocytic leukemia. Both conserved end residues are part of each CDR3. The D gene is left open where the match is weak. Clone size, where shown, is once, few, many, or a class for clones that have expanded.

J gene	clone size	V gene	D gene	CDR3 length	CDR3 protein	CDR3 DNA
TRBJ2-7	NA	TRBV7-6	TRBD1	11	CASRQGYEQYF	TGTGCCAGCAGACAGGGGTACGAGCAGTACTTC
TRBJ1-3	NA	TRBV7-3	NA	13	CASSLDGGNTIYF	TGTGCCAGCAGCCTGGACGGTGGAAACACCATATATTTT
TRBJ1-2	NA	TRBV7-8	TRBD1	16	CASSSDRAALLGGYTF	TGTGCCAGCAGCTCGGACAGGGCAGCCCTCCTAGGTGGCTACACCTTC
TRBJ1-5	NA	TRBV6-5	NA	12	CASSSLLKPQHF	TGTGCCAGCTCTAGTCTTTTGAAGCCCCAGCATTTT
TRBJ1-1	NA	TRBV18	NA	15	CASSPRQTENTEAFF	TGTGCCAGCTCACCACGGCAGACTGAGAACACTGAAGCTTTCTTT
TRBJ2-2	NA	TRBV6-5	NA	13	CASRITGSGELFF	TGTGCCAGCAGGATTACGGGGTCCGGGGAGCTGTTTTTT
TRBJ2-1	NA	TRBV5-1	NA	16	CASSSLEGWEYNEQFF	TGCGCCAGCAGCTCCCTGGAAGGTTGGGAATACAATGAGCAGTTCTTC
TRBJ1-5	NA	TRBV18	NA	15	CASSNNHVSNQPQHF	TGTGCCAGCTCAAATAATCACGTGAGCAATCAGCCCCAGCATTTT
TRBJ1-2	NA	TRBV6-4	TRBD1	15	CASHETGTGAYGYTF	TGTGCCAGCCATGAGACCGGGACAGGGGCTTATGGCTACACCTTC
TRBJ2-7	once	TRBV15	TRBD1	15	CATRTTGDPAYEQYF	TGTGCCACCCGGACGACAGGGGACCCCGCCTACGAGCAGTACTTC
TRBJ2-3	once	TRBV19	TRBD1	14	CASNTGTGTDTQYF	TGTGCCAGTAATACCGGGACAGGCACAGATACGCAGTATTTT
TRBJ1-1	NA	TRBV11-3	NA	17	CASIQGKGRAMNTEAFF	TGTGCCAGCATCCAGGGCAAAGGGAGGGCTATGAACACTGAAGCTTTCTTT
TRBJ2-3	NA	TRBV9	NA	14	CASTMTGDADTQYF	TGTGCCAGCACAATGACGGGAGATGCAGATACGCAGTATTTT
TRBJ1-2	NA	TRBV2	TRBD1	13	CASSTGTDYGYTF	TGTGCCAGCAGCACCGGGACAGACTATGGCTACACCTTC
TRBJ2-7	NA	TRBV4-1	TRBD2	15	CASSRSSGVSYEQYF	TGCGCCAGCAGCCGTTCTAGCGGGGTCTCCTACGAGCAGTACTTC
TRBJ1-6	NA	TRBV14	TRBD1	17	CASSQRQGGSYNSPLHF	TGTGCCAGCAGCCAGCGACAGGGAGGCTCCTATAATTCACCCCTCCACTTT
TRBJ1-1	NA	TRBV10-3	NA	13	CAISGRMNTEAFF	TGTGCCATCAGTGGACGCATGAACACTGAAGCTTTCTTT
TRBJ1-6	NA	TRBV11-2	NA	18	CASSLRRESRIHNSPLHF	TGTGCCAGCAGCTTAAGAAGGGAAAGCAGGATTCATAATTCACCCCTCCACTTT
TRBJ2-2	NA	TRBV2	TRBD1	15	CASSGAGGNTGELFF	TGTGCCAGCAGTGGGGCAGGGGGGAACACCGGGGAGCTGTTTTTT
TRBJ1-4	once	TRBV27	NA	17	CASSRSWGGSTNEKLFF	TGTGCCAGCAGTCGATCCTGGGGCGGCTCAACTAATGAAAAACTGTTTTTT
TRBJ1-4	NA	TRBV11-2	TRBD1	17	CASSPTGGLTTNEKLFF	TGTGCCAGCAGCCCGACAGGGGGCTTAACTACTAATGAAAAACTGTTTTTT
TRBJ2-5	NA	TRBV20-1	NA	11	CSARKGETQYF	TGCAGTGCCAGGAAGGGGGAGACCCAGTACTTC
TRBJ2-7	NA	TRBV2	TRBD2	13	CASSERGGYEQYF	TGTGCCAGCAGTGAACGGGGGGGCTACGAGCAGTACTTC
TRBJ2-5	NA	TRBV7-3	NA	17	CASSLQGPPNYQETQYF	TGTGCCAGCAGCTTACAGGGGCCTCCTAACTATCAAGAGACCCAGTACTTC
TRBJ1-1	NA	TRBV2	NA	12	CASKQWSTEAFF	TGTGCCAGCAAACAGTGGAGCACTGAAGCTTTCTTT
TRBJ2-7	NA	TRBV10-3	NA	14	CAIRQSRDSYEQYF	TGTGCCATCAGGCAAAGTCGGGACTCCTACGAGCAGTACTTC
TRBJ1-4	NA	TRBV14	NA	20	CASSQDWIGSRPGRNEKLFF	TGTGCCAGCAGCCAAGATTGGATAGGGTCCAGGCCCGGGCGTAATGAAAAACTGTTTTTT
TRBJ2-7	once	TRBV15	NA	13	CATSRVGTYEQYF	TGTGCCACCAGCAGAGTTGGAACCTACGAGCAGTACTTC
TRBJ1-4	NA	TRBV27	TRBD1	16	CASRSTGDQANEKLFF	TGTGCCAGCAGATCGACAGGGGATCAGGCTAATGAAAAACTGTTTTTT
TRBJ2-1	once	TRBV5-6	NA	13	CASSHGPSIEQFF	TGTGCCAGCAGCCACGGCCCTAGCATCGAGCAGTTCTTC
TRBJ2-2	NA	TRBV5-1	NA	16	CASQRMSGEDTGELFF	TGCGCCAGTCAGAGAATGTCAGGGGAGGACACCGGGGAGCTGTTTTTT
TRBJ2-7	NA	TRBV5-4	NA	14	CASSLGRGRDEQYF	TGTGCCAGCAGCTTGGGGCGCGGTAGGGACGAGCAGTACTTC
TRBJ1-2	NA	TRBV7-2	NA	14	CASSLGTSFSGYTF	TGTGCCAGCAGCTTGGGGACATCCTTCTCGGGCTACACCTTC
TRBJ2-3	NA	TRBV6-1	TRBD2	13	CASRLAGTDTQYF	TGTGCCAGCAGATTAGCGGGGACAGATACGCAGTATTTT
TRBJ2-7	NA	TRBV27	TRBD1	15	CASRLGQGASYEQYF	TGTGCCAGCAGACTAGGACAGGGGGCGAGCTACGAGCAGTACTTC
TRBJ2-3	NA	TRBV29-1	NA	12	CSVEGRRDTQYF	TGCAGCGTTGAAGGGCGAAGAGATACGCAGTATTTT
TRBJ1-1	NA	TRBV10-2	TRBD1	14	CASRDSPQYTEAFF	TGCGCCAGCCGGGACAGTCCCCAATACACTGAAGCTTTCTTT
TRBJ2-2	NA	TRBV19	NA	16	CASSLTAQGWTGELFF	TGTGCCAGTAGCCTCACCGCGCAGGGTTGGACCGGGGAGCTGTTTTTT
TRBJ2-1	NA	TRBV21-1	NA	15	CASSPGTGKRNEQFF	TGTGCCAGCAGCCCGGGGACAGGGAAAAGGAATGAGCAGTTCTTC
TRBJ1-5	NA	TRBV6-6	NA	12	CASRATGGPQHF	TGTGCCAGCCGTGCAACGGGTGGGCCCCAGCATTTT
TRBJ2-3	NA	TRBV9	NA	16	CASSLFGAWGSDTQYF	TGTGCCAGCAGCCTCTTCGGGGCGTGGGGCTCAGATACGCAGTATTTT
TRBJ2-3	NA	TRBV7-2	TRBD2	16	CASSLAGGRSRDTQYF	TGTGCCAGCAGCTTGGCGGGGGGGCGGTCGAGAGATACGCAGTATTTT
TRBJ2-3	NA	TRBV5-1	TRBD1	14	CASGTGGNSDTQYF	TGCGCCAGCGGGACAGGGGGCAATTCAGATACGCAGTATTTT
TRBJ2-4	NA	TRBV10-3	TRBD2	17	CAISEGSGVETKNIQYF	TGTGCCATCAGTGAAGGTAGCGGGGTCGAAACCAAAAACATTCAGTACTTC
TRBJ1-5	NA	TRBV18	NA	16	CASSPFDRQVNQPQHF	TGTGCCAGCTCACCATTCGATAGGCAAGTCAATCAGCCCCAGCATTTT
TRBJ1-4	NA	TRBV7-8	TRBD1	16	CASSPGQGDIHEKLFF	TGTGCCAGCAGCCCCGGACAGGGAGATATCCATGAAAAACTGTTTTTT
TRBJ1-1	NA	TRBV11-2	TRBD1	15	CASRLTGGRDTEAFF	TGTGCCAGCAGACTAACAGGGGGAAGGGACACTGAAGCTTTCTTT
TRBJ2-5	few	TRBV11-1	NA	13	CASSPGFQETQYF	TGTGCCAGCAGCCCGGGATTTCAAGAGACCCAGTACTTC
TRBJ1-2	once	TRBV5-8	NA	16	CASSFPTPYSSYGYTF	TGTGCCAGCAGCTTCCCCACCCCTTATTCTAGCTATGGCTACACCTTC
TRBJ1-6	NA	TRBV5-6	NA	15	CASSLETTTNSPLHF	TGTGCCAGCAGCTTAGAAACTACCACTAATTCACCCCTCCACTTT
TRBJ2-5	NA	TRBV7-3	NA	14	CASSSQGLGETQYF	TGTGCCAGCAGCTCCCAGGGTCTCGGGGAGACCCAGTACTTC
TRBJ1-2	once	TRBV7-3	NA	15	CASSPRTAFSDGYTF	TGTGCCAGCAGCCCCCGGACAGCCTTCTCGGATGGCTACACCTTC
TRBJ1-2	NA	TRBV27	NA	19	CASSLSTPGGFSQSYGYTF	TGTGCCAGCAGTCTATCGACCCCGGGAGGTTTTTCGCAAAGCTATGGCTACACCTTC
TRBJ2-3	once	TRBV18	TRBD1	14	CASPTGTGRDTQYF	TGTGCCAGCCCAACCGGGACAGGGCGCGATACGCAGTATTTT